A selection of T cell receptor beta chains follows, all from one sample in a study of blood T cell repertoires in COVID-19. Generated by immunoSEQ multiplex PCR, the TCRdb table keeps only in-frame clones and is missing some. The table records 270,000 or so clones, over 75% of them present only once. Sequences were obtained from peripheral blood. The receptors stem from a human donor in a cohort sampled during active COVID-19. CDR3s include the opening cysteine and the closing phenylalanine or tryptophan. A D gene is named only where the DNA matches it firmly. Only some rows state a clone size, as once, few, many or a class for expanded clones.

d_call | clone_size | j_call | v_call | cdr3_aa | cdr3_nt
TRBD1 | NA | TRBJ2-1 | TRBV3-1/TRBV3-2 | CTGLTGPFF | TGTACCGGCTTGACAGGGCCGTTCTTC
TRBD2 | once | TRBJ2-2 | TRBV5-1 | CASSPGGWNTGELFF | TGCGCCAGCAGCCCGGGAGGCTGGAACACCGGGGAGCTGTTTTTT
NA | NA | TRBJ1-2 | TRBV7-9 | CASTGALGYTF | TGTGCCAGCACGGGGGCCCTTGGCTACACCTTC
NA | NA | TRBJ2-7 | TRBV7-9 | CASSSLGGVDEQYF | TGTGCCAGCAGCTCCCTAGGAGGGGTGGACGAGCAGTACTTC
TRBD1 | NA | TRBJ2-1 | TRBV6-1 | CASSVRRQGTIYNEQFF | TGTGCCAGCAGTGTACGTCGACAGGGTACCATCTACAATGAGCAGTTCTTC
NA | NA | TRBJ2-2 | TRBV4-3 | CASSGAGGELFF | TGCGCCAGCAGCGGGGCAGGAGGGGAGCTGTTTTTT
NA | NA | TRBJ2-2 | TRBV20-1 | CSASRLADYTGELFF | TGCAGTGCTAGTCGCCTAGCTGACTACACCGGGGAGCTGTTTTTT
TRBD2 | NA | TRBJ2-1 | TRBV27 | CASRTGTSGSHEQFF | TGTGCCAGCCGAACCGGGACTAGCGGGAGTCATGAGCAGTTCTTC
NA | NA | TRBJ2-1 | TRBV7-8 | CASSPPVNEQFF | TGTGCCAGCAGCCCCCCGGTAAATGAGCAGTTCTTC
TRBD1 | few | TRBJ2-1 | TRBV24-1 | CATSDPGTVNRQFF | TGTGCCACCAGTGATCCTGGGACAGTCAACCGACAGTTCTTC
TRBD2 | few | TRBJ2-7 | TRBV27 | CATLSGAGGLRAEQYF | TGTGCCACCTTATCAGGGGCGGGAGGACTCCGAGCCGAGCAGTACTTC
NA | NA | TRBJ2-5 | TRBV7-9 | CASSFMGLNGETQYF | TGTGCCAGCAGCTTCATGGGGCTAAACGGAGAGACCCAGTACTTC
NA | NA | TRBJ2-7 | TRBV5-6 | CASSRRIEGEQYF | TGTGCCAGCAGCCGAAGAATAGAGGGCGAGCAGTACTTC
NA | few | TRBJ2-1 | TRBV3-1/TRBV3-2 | CASSGGTFLGYEQFF | TGTGCCAGCAGCGGTGGGACTTTTTTGGGCTATGAGCAGTTCTTC
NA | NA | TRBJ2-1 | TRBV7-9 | CASSLRGPAGDEQFF | TGTGCCAGCAGCCTCCGAGGTCCCGCCGGCGATGAGCAGTTCTTC
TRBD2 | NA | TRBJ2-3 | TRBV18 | CASSTGSGNTDTQYF | TGTGCCAGCTCAACCGGGAGCGGGAATACAGATACGCAGTATTTT
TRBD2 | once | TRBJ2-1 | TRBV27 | CASSQKTTSTPNNEQFF | TGTGCCAGCAGTCAAAAAACGACTAGCACACCGAACAATGAGCAGTTCTTC
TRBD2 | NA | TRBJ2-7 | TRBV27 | CASSKLAGDLEQYF | TGTGCCAGCAGTAAACTAGCGGGAGATCTCGAGCAGTACTTC
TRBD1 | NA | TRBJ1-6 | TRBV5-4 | CASSLETGASPLHF | TGTGCCAGCAGCTTGGAAACAGGGGCTTCACCCCTCCACTTT